This TCR beta chain was documented in a study of blood T cell repertoires in COVID-19. Whole-study context: Material from acute and convalescent COVID-19 was sourced from the United States, Italy and Spain. Sources were T cells, B-cell-depleted T cells, or PBMCs; the material itself was cDNA or gDNA.

The CDR3 covers 16 residues. CDR1 is KGHDR and CDR2 is SFDVKD in the germline V gene. Trimming cost V 1 base and J 5 bases, with 14 bases left between them. One Seattle source followed patients from active infection through their disease course. In the authors' workflow: Estimates of nucleated cell counts were drawn from the amplification of reference gene primers. Profiling relied on immunoSEQ multiplex PCR, and the TCRdb table lists in-frame clones only, not all of them. From that table come the V and J calls and clone size; the DNA was used to work out D and trimming. The sample contains some 200,000 clones, roughly four fifths of which appear only once. This clone was detected once.

Sequencing was performed on peripheral blood. The origin of this receptor is a woman in her 70s with COVID-19, enrolled during active disease. The chain joins TRBV24-1 to TRBJ2-1; tentative D call: TRBD1 (6 bases). DNA of the CDR3: TGTGCCACCAGTGATTTATCCGTTAAGGGGGACAATGAGCAGTTCTTC. Its protein is CATSDLSVKGDNEQFF.